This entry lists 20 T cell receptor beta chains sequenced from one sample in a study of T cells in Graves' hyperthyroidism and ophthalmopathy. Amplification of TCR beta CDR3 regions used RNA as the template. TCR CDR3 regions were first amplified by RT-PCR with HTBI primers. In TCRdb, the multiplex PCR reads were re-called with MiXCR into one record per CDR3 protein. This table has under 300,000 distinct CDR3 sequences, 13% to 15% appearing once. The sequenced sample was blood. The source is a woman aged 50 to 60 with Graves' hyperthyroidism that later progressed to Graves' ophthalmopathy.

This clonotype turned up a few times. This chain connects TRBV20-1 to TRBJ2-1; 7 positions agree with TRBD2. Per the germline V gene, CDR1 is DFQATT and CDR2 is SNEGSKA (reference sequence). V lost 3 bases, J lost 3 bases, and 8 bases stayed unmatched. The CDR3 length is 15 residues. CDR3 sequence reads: CSASPVAGLYNEQFF. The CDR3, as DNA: TGCAGTGCTAGTCCGGTAGCGGGCCTCTACAATGAGCAGTTCTTC.

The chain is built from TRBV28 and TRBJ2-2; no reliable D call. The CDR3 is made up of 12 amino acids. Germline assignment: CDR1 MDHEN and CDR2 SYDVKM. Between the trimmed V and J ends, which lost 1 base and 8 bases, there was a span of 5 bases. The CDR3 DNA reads TGTGCCAGCAGTTTATTCGGTGGGGAGCTGTTTTTT. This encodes CASSLFGGELFF.

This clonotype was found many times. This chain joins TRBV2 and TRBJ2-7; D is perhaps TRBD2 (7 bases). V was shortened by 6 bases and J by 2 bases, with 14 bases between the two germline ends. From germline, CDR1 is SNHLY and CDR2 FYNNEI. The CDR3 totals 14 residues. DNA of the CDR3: TGTGCCAGCAGCGGAGGGGGGGCTGCCTACGAGCAGTACTTC. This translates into CASSGGGAAYEQYF.

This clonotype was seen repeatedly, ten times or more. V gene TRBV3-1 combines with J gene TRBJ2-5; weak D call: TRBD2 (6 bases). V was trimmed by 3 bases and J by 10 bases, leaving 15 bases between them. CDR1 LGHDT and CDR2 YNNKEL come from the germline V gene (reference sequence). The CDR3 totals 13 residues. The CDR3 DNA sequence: TGTGCCAGCAGCCAGGAGGGGATGGCAGTCCAGTACTTC. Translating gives CASSQEGMAVQYF.

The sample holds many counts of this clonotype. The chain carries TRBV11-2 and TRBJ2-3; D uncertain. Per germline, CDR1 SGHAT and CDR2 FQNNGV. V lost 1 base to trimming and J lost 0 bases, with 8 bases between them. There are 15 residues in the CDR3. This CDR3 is CASSLATRSTDTQYF. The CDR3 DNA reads TGTGCCAGCAGCTTAGCCACCCGGAGCACAGATACGCAGTATTTT.

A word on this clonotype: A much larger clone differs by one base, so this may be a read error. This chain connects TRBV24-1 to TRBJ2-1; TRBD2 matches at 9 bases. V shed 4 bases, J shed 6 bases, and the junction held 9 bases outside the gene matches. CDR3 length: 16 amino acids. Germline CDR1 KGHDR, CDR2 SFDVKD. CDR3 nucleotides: TGTGCCACCAGTGAGCGCGGGAGGGCGACGTGCAATGAGCAGTTCTTC. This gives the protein CATSERGRATCNEQFF.

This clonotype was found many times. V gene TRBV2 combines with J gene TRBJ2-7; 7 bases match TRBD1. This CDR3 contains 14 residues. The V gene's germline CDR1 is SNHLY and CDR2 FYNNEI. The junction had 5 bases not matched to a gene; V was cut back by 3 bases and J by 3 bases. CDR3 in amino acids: CASSDQGVGYEQYF. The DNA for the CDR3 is TGTGCCAGCAGTGATCAGGGGGTGGGCTACGAGCAGTACTTC.

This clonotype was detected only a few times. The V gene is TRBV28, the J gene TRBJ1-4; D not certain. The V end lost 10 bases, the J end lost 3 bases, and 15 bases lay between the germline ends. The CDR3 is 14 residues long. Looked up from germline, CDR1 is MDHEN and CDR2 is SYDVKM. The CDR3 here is CATATRRSNEKLFF. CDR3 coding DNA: TGTGCCACAGCTACGCGGAGGTCTAATGAAAAACTGTTTTTT.

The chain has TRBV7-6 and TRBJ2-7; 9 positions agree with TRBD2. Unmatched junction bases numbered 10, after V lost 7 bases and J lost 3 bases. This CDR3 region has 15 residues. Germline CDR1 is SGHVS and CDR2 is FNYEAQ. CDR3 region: CASTQEAGGVYEQYF. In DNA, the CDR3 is TGTGCCAGCACCCAAGAGGCGGGAGGGGTCTACGAGCAGTACTTC.

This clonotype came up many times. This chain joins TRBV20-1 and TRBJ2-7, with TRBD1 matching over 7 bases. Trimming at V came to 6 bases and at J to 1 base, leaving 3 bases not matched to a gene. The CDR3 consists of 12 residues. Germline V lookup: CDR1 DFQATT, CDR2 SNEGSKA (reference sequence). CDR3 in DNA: TGCAGTGCCGCACAGGGGTCCTACGAGCAGTACTTC. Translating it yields CSAAQGSYEQYF.

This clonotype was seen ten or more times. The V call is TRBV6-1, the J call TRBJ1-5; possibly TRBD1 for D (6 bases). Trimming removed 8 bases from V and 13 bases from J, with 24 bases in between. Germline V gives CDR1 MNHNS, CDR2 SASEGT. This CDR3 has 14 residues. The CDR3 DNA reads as TGTGCCAGCCGGTCTGAAGTAATGGACAGCGGGCAGCATTTT. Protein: CASRSEVMDSGQHF.

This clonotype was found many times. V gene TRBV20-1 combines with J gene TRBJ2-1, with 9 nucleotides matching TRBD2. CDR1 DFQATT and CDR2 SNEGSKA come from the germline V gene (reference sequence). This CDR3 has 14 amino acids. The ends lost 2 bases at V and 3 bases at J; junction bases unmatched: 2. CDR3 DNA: TGCAGTGCTAGAAAGACTAGCGGCTACAATGAGCAGTTCTTC. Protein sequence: CSARKTSGYNEQFF.

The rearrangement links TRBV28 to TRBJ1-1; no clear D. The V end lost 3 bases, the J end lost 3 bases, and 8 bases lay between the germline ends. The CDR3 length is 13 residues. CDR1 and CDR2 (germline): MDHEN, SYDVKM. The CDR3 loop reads CASSFGLDTEAFF. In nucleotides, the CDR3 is TGTGCCAGCAGTTTTGGTTTGGACACTGAAGCTTTCTTT.

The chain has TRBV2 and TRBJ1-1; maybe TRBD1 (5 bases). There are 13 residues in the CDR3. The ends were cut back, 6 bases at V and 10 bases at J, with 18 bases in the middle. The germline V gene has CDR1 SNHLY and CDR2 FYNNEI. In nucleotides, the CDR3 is TGTGCCAGCAGGGATACAGGTCGGCTCGGAGCTTTCTTT. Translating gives CASRDTGRLGAFF.

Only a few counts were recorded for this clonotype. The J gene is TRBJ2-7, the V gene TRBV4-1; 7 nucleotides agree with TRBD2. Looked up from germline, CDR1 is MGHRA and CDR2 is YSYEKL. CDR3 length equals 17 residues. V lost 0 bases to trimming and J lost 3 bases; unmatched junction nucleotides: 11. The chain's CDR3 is CASSQETGEGNYYEQYF. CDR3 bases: TGCGCCAGCAGCCAAGAAACCGGGGAGGGGAATTACTACGAGCAGTACTTC.

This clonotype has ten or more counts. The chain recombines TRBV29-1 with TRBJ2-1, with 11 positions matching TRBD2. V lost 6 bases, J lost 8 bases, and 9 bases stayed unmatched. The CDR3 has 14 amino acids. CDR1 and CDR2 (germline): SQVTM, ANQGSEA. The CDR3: CSVDSGRAVYEQFF. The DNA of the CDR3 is TGCAGCGTAGATAGCGGGAGGGCTGTGTATGAGCAGTTCTTC.

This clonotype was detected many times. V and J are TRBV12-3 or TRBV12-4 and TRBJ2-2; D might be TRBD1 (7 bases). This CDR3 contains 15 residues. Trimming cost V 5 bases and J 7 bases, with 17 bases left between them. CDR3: CASSPQGGMSGELFF. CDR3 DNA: TGTGCCAGCAGTCCCCAGGGGGGAATGAGCGGGGAGCTGTTTTTT.

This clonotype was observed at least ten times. The CDR3 spells CASRGLERSYEQYF. The DNA for the CDR3 is TGTGCCAGCAGAGGCCTTGAGAGGTCCTACGAGCAGTACTTC. The V and J genes are TRBV11-2 and TRBJ2-7; no firm D call. V lost 6 bases and J lost 1, with 13 bases in between. The CDR3 length is 14 residues. The germline CDR1 and CDR2 sequences are SGHAT and FQNNGV.

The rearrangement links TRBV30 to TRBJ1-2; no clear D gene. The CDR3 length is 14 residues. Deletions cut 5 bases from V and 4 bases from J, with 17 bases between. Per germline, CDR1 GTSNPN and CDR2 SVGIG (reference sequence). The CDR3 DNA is TGTGCCTGGCGCCATTACACAGATTTCTATGGCTACACCTTC. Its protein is CAWRHYTDFYGYTF.

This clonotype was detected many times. CDR3: CASSPGTGEDEQYF. Here the CDR3 DNA reads TGTGCCAGCAGCCCGGGGACAGGAGAGGACGAGCAGTACTTC. This chain connects TRBV7-3 to TRBJ2-7; 8 positions agree with TRBD1. CDR3 size: 14 residues. The trim removed 5 bases at V and 5 bases at J, leaving 8 bases unmatched. Germline V gene lookup returns CDR1 SGHTA and CDR2 FQGTGA.